The rows below give T cell receptor beta chains drawn from one sample of a study of T cell responses to AZD1222 COVID-19 vaccine. TCRdb's copy holds only in-frame clones and misses some; the assay was immunoSEQ multiplex PCR. The sample comprises around 50,000 clones, roughly 85% of which are singletons, and 6% to 7% rests with the top ten. Sequences were derived from peripheral blood, sampled 28 days after the second AZD1222 dose. The receptors come from an adult who received the AZD1222 COVID-19 vaccine. Each CDR3 is given with its conserved first and last residue. Each record gives: clone size, D gene, V gene, J gene, CDR3 length, CDR3 DNA, CDR3 protein. A D gene is named only where the DNA matches it firmly. Size is stated for part of the rows, as once, few or many counts, or as a class when the clone is expanded.

size: -
D: TRBD2
V: TRBV4-1
J: TRBJ2-5
length: 17
DNA: TGCGCCAGCAGCCAGCCCATGAGCGGGAGAGGTCAAGAGACCCAGTACTTC
CDR3: CASSQPMSGRGQETQYF

size: -
D: TRBD1
V: TRBV6-4
J: TRBJ2-1
length: 15
DNA: TGTGCCAGCAGTGCCGACAGGGGTAACTACAATGAGCAGTTCTTC
CDR3: CASSADRGNYNEQFF

size: once
D: TRBD2
V: TRBV19
J: TRBJ2-5
length: 14
DNA: TGTGCCAGTAGTATCGGGAGGGTCGGAGAGACCCAGTACTTC
CDR3: CASSIGRVGETQYF

size: -
D: -
V: TRBV2
J: TRBJ2-7
length: 15
DNA: TGTGCCAGCAGTCCTCCGGGACTCAAGCCGGCGCGGCAGTACTTC
CDR3: CASSPPGLKPARQYF

size: -
D: -
V: TRBV7-2
J: TRBJ2-7
length: 14
DNA: TGTGCCAGCCGGGAGTGGGGAGACAAGGGCGAGCAGTACTTC
CDR3: CASREWGDKGEQYF

size: -
D: -
V: TRBV7-2
J: TRBJ2-5
length: 14
DNA: TGTGCCAGCAGCCTATACAGGGCTCAAGAGACCCAGTACTTC
CDR3: CASSLYRAQETQYF

size: -
D: -
V: TRBV25-1
J: TRBJ1-1
length: 13
DNA: TGTGCCAGCATTCTAAGTAGTAGCACTGAAGCTTTCTTT
CDR3: CASILSSSTEAFF

size: -
D: -
V: TRBV10-3
J: TRBJ2-7
length: 15
DNA: TGTGCCATCAGGTCGGACCTAGGGAGGTACTACGAGCAGTACTTC
CDR3: CAIRSDLGRYYEQYF

size: -
D: TRBD1
V: TRBV7-9
J: TRBJ2-7
length: 14
DNA: TGTGCCAGCAGCTTCGGACAGGGGCTCCCCGAGCAGTACTTC
CDR3: CASSFGQGLPEQYF

size: -
D: -
V: TRBV9
J: TRBJ2-1
length: 12
DNA: TGTGCCAGCAGCACATCGGACAATGAGCAGTTCTTC
CDR3: CASSTSDNEQFF

size: -
D: TRBD2
V: TRBV7-2
J: TRBJ2-1
length: 16
DNA: TGTGCCAGCAGCTTAGATCTCCTAGCGGGGTTAAATGAGCAGTTCTTC
CDR3: CASSLDLLAGLNEQFF

size: -
D: TRBD2
V: TRBV27
J: TRBJ2-2
length: 16
DNA: TGTGCCAGCAGCTGGACTAGCGGGAGTTACACCGGGGAGCTGTTTTTT
CDR3: CASSWTSGSYTGELFF

size: -
D: -
V: TRBV7-9
J: TRBJ1-5
length: 15
DNA: TGTGCCAGCAGCTTTGGGGACATTAGCAATCAGCCCCAGCATTTT
CDR3: CASSFGDISNQPQHF

size: -
D: TRBD1
V: TRBV7-9
J: TRBJ2-2
length: 16
DNA: TGTGCCAGCAGCTTAATCGGACAGGGAAACACCGGGGAGCTGTTTTTT
CDR3: CASSLIGQGNTGELFF

size: -
D: -
V: TRBV9
J: TRBJ2-7
length: 15
DNA: TGTGCCAGCAGCGATCTAGGGGGGCGGGAAAGCGAGCAGTACTTC
CDR3: CASSDLGGRESEQYF

size: -
D: TRBD2
V: TRBV5-6
J: TRBJ2-2
length: 16
DNA: TGTGCCAGCAGCTTTGGGAGCGGGAGGGTCACCGGGGAGCTGTTTTTT
CDR3: CASSFGSGRVTGELFF

size: -
D: TRBD2
V: TRBV7-9
J: TRBJ2-3
length: 19
DNA: TGTGCCGAGGACACAATGGATTGGTTAGCGGGAGGGCAGGGAGATACGCAGTATTTT
CDR3: CAEDTMDWLAGGQGDTQYF

size: few
D: TRBD2
V: TRBV2
J: TRBJ2-3
length: 15
DNA: TGTGCCAGCAGTGAAGATATGCTAGCGGGTAATACGCAGTATTTT
CDR3: CASSEDMLAGNTQYF

size: once
D: -
V: TRBV28
J: TRBJ2-1
length: 16
DNA: TGTGCCAGCAGTTTACGGGTCTACCCTAGGGGTAATGAGCAGTTCTTC
CDR3: CASSLRVYPRGNEQFF

size: -
D: -
V: TRBV28
J: TRBJ1-5
length: 15
DNA: TGTGCCAGCAGTTTGCGGCGGCAGATCAATCAGCCCCAGCATTTT
CDR3: CASSLRRQINQPQHF

size: -
D: TRBD1
V: TRBV5-8
J: TRBJ2-4
length: 15
DNA: TGTGCCAGCGTCCTAGGGGGCGCAGCCAAAAACATTCAGTACTTC
CDR3: CASVLGGAAKNIQYF

size: -
D: -
V: TRBV3-1/TRBV3-2
J: TRBJ2-7
length: 12
DNA: TGTGCCAGCAGCCAAAATGGGAACGAGCAGTACTTC
CDR3: CASSQNGNEQYF

size: -
D: TRBD2
V: TRBV11-3
J: TRBJ2-7
length: 14
DNA: TGTGCCAGCAGCCGGACTAGATCGTTTCCCGAGCAGTACTTC
CDR3: CASSRTRSFPEQYF